The T cell receptor beta chain under discussion was sequenced for a study of OX40 agonist ivuxolimab in advanced cancers. Turning to the study itself: One hepatocellular carcinoma and two cutaneous melanoma patients partially responded. Study-level results: Clonal expansion among partial responders at 0.1-3.0 mg/kg ranked near the lowest. Clonal expansion was seen in CD4+ and CD8+ blood T cells by week 6 at 0.1 to 3.0 mg/kg. More expanded clones were seen, on average, in CD8+ T cells than in CD4+.

Only in-frame clones appear in the TCRdb table, and some are missing; sequencing was by immunoSEQ multiplex PCR. The table lists 37,000 or so clones, about 90% of them singletons. A note on this clone: Its antigen remains unidentified.

Germline loops: CDR1 MGHRA, CDR2 YSYEKL. V lost 4 bases and J lost 1; bases outside the gene matches: 7. The CDR3 sequence is 18 residues long. The starting material was CD4+ or CD8+ T cells sorted from blood, obtained in a trial of the OX40 agonist ivuxolimab. This sequence was found in an adult with an advanced solid tumor such as melanoma, head and neck, liver or kidney cancer. The V gene is TRBV4-1, the J gene TRBJ2-2; 12 bases line up with TRBD2. The chain's CDR3 is CASSLTGLAGKNTGELFF. CDR3 DNA: TGCGCCAGCAGCCTTACCGGACTAGCGGGGAAGAACACCGGGGAGCTGTTTTTT.